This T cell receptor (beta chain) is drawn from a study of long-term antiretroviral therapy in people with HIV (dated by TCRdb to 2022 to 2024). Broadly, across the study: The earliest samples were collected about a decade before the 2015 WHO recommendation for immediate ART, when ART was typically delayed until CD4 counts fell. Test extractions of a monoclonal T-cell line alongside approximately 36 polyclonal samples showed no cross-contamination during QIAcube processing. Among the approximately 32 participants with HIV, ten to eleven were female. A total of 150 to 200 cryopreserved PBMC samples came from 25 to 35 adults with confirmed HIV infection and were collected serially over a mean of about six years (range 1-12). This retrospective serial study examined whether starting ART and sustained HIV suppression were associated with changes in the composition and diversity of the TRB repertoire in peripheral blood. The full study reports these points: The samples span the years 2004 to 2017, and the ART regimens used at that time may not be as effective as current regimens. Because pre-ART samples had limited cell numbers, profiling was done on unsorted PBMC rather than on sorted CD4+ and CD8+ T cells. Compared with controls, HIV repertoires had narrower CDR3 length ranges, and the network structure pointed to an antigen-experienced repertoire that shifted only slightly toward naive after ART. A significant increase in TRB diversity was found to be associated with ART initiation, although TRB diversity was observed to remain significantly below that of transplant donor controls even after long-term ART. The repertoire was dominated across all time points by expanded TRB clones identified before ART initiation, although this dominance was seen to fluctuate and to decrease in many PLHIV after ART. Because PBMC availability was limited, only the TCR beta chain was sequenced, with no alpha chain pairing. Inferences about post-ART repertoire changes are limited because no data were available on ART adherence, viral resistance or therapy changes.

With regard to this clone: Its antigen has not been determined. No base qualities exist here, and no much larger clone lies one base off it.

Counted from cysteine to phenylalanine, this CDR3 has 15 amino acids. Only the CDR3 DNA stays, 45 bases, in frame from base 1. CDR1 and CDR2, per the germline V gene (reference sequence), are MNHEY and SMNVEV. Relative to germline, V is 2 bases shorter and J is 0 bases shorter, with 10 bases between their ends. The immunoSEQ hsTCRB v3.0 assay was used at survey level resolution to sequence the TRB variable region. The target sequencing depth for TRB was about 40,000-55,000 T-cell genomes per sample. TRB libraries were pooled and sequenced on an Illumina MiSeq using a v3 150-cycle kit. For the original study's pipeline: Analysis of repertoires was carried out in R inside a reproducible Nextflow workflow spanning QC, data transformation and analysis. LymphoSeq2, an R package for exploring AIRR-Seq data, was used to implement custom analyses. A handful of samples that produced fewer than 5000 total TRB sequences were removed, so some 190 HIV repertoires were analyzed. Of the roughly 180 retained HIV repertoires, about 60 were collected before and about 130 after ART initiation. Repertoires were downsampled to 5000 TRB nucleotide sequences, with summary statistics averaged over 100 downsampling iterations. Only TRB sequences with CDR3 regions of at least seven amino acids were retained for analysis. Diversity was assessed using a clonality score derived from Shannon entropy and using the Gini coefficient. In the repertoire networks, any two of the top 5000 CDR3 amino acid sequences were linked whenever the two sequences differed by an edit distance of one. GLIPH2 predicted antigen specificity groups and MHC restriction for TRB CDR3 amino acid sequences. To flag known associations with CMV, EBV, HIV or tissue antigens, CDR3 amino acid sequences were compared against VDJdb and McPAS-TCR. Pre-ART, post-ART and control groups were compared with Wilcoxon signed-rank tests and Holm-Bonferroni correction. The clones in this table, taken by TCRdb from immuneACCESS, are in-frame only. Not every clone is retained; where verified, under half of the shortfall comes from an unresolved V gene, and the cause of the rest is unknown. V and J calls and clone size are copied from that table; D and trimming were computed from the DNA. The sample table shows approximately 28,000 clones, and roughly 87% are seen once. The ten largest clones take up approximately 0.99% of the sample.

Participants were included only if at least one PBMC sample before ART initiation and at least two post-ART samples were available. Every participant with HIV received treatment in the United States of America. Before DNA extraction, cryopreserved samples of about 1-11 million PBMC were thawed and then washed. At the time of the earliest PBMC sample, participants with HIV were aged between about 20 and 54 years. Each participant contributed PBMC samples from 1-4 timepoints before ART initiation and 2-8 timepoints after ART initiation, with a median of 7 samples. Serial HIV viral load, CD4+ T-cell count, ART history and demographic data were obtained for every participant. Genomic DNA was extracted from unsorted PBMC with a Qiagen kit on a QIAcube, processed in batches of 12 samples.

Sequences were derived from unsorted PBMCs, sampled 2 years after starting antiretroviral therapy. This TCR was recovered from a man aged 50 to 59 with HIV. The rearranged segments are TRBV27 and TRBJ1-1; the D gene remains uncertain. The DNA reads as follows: TGTGCCAGCAGTTTAAACTCAGGAGTGAACACTGAAGCTTTCTTT. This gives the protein CASSLNSGVNTEAFF.